This TCR beta chain was captured in a study of blood T cell repertoires in COVID-19. Study overall: Acute-phase and convalescent COVID-19 samples originated in the United States, Italy and Spain. T cells, B-cell-depleted T cells, or PBMCs supplied cDNA or gDNA.

The V gene end was trimmed by 0 bases and the J gene end by 4 bases; junction bases not matched to a gene: 4. This CDR3 has 14 residues. The germline V gene has CDR1 SGHTS and CDR2 YDEGEE. Original methodology: From reference gene primer amplification, estimates of nucleated cell counts were derived. The assay was immunoSEQ multiplex PCR, and TCRdb's table has in-frame clones only and misses some. That table furnishes V, J and clone size, whereas the DNA furnished D and trimming. The sample holds 180,000 or so clones, 90% seen once. This rearrangement joins TRBV5-8 to TRBJ2-7, with TRBD1 identical over 7 bases. This sequence originates from a man aged 50-60 years with acute or convalescent COVID-19. The sequenced sample consisted of peripheral blood. The CDR3 sequence is CASSLVGRGYEQYV. The CDR3 coding sequence is TGTGCCAGCAGCTTGGTGGGCAGGGGGTACGAGCAGTACGTC.